This entry features one T cell receptor (beta chain) sequence. The data were obtained in a study of cytomegalovirus exposure and HLA in healthy donors. Germline loops: CDR1 MDHEN, CDR2 SYDVKM. The V segment lost 3 bases and the J segment 4 bases; nucleotides outside the gene matches: 3. The CDR3 covers 14 residues. Both 60 Vbeta primers and 13 Jbeta primers went into the PCR. Clones were sequenced by immunoSEQ multiplex PCR, and TCRdb holds only the in-frame ones, with some missing. Here the sample spans under 150,000 clones, over 75% being singletons. Sample: PBMCs. The rearrangement joins TRBV28 to TRBJ1-5, with 7 positions matching TRBD1. The sequence came from a woman in her thirties or forties in good health and CMV-seropositive. CDR3 bases: TGTGCCAGCAGTTTGCCGGGACAGAATCAGCCCCAGCATTTT. It is translated as CASSLPGQNQPQHF.